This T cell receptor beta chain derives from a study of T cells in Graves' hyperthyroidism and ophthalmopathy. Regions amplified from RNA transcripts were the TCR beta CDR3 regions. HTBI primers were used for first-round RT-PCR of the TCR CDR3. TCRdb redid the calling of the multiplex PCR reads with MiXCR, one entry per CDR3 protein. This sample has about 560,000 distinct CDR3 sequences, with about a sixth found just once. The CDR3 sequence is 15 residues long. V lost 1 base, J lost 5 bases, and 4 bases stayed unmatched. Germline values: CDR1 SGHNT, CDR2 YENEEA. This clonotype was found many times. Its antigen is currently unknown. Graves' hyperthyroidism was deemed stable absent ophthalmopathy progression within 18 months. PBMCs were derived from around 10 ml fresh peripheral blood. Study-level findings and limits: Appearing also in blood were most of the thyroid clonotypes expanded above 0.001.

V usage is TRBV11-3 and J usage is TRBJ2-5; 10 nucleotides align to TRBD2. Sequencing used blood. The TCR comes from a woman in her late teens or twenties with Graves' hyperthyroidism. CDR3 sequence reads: CASSLVSGGMETQYF. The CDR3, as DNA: TGTGCCAGCAGCTTAGTTAGCGGGGGGATGGAGACCCAGTACTTC.